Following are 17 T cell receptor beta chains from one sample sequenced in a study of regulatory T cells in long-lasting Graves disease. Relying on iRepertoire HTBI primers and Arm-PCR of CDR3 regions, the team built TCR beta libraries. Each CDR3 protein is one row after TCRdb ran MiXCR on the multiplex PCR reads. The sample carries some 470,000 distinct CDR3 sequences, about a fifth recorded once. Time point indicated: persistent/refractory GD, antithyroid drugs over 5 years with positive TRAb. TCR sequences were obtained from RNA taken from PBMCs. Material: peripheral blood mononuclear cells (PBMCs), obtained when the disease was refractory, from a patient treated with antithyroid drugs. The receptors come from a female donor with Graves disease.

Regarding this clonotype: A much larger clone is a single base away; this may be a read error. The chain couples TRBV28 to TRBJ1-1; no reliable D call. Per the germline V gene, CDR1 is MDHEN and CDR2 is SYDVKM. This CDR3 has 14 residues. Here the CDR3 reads CASSGGSGNAEAFF. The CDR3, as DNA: TGTGCCAGCAGTGGCGGATCGGGGAACGCTGAAGCTTTCTTT.

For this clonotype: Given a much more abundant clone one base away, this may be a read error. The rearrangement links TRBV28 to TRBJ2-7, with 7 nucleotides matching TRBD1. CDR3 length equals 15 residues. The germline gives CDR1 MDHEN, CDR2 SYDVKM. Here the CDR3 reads CASSLLKGAAYERYF. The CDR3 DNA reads TGTGCCAGCAGTTTGCTAAAGGGGGCGGCCTACGAGCGGTACTTC. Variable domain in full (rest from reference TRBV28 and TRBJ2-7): DVKVTQSSRYLVKRTGEKVFLECVQDMDHENMFWYRQDPGLGLRLIYFSYDVKMKEKGDIPEGYSVSREKKERFSLILESASTNQTSMYLCASSLLKGAAYERYFGPGTRLTVT.

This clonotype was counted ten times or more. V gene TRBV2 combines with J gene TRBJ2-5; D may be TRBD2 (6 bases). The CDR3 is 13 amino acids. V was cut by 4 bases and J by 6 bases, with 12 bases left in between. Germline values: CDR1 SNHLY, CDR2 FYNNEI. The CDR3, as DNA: TGTGCCAGCAGTGCCCAGGGCGGGAAGACCCAGTACTTC. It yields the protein CASSAQGGKTQYF.

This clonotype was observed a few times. The CDR3 DNA reads as TGTGCCAGCAGAAGGACAGACACCGGGGAGCTGTTTTTT. Its protein is CASRRTDTGELFF. The rearrangement links TRBV2 to TRBJ2-2; perhaps TRBD1 as D (6 bases). The CDR3 covers 13 residues. The germline gives CDR1 SNHLY, CDR2 FYNNEI. V was shortened by 6 bases and J by 3 bases, with 8 bases between the two germline ends.

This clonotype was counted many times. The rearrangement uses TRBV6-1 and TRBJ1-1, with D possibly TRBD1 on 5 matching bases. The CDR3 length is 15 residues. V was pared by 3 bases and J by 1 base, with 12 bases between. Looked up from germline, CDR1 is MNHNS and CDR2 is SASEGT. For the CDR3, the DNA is TGTGCCAGCAGTGACCAGGGACGGCAGAACACTGAAGCTTTCTTT. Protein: CASSDQGRQNTEAFF.

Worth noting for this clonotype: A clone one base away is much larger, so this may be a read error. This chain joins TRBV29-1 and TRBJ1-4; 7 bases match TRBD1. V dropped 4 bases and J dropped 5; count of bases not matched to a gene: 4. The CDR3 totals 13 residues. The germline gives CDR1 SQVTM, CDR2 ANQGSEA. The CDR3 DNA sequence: TGCAGCGTTGTTAGAGGGGGCAATGAAAAACTGTTTTTT. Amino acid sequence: CSVVRGGNEKLFF.

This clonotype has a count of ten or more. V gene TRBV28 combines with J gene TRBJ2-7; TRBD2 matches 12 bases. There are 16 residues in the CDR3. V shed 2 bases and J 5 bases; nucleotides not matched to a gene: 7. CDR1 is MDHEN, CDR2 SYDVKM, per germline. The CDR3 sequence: CASSLIRLAGDHEQYF. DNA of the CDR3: TGTGCCAGCAGTTTAATTAGACTAGCGGGAGACCACGAGCAGTACTTC.

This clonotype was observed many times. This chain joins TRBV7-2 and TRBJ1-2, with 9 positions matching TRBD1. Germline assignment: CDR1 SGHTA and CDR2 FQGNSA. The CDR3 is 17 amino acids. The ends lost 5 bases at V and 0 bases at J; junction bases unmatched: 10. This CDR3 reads CASSRRTGAITNYGYTF. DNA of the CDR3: TGTGCCAGCAGCCGCCGGACAGGGGCCATCACTAACTATGGCTACACCTTC.

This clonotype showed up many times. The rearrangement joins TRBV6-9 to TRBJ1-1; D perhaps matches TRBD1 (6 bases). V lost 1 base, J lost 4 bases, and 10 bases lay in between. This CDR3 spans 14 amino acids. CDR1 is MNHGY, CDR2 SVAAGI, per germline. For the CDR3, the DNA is TGTGCCAGCAGTTATTTACAGACAGGCACTGAAGCTTTCTTT. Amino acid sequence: CASSYLQTGTEAFF.

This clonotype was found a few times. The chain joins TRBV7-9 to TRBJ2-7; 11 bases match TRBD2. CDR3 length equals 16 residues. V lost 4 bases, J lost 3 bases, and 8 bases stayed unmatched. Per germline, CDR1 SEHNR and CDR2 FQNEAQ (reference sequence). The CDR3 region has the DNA TGTGCCAGCAGCTCCCGGACTAGCGGGCCACTCTACGAGCAGTACTTC. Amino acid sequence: CASSSRTSGPLYEQYF.

CDR3 in amino acids: CAGAEARGTEAFF. CDR3 bases: TGTGCCGGCGCCGAGGCCAGGGGGACTGAAGCTTTCTTT. The chain joins TRBV6-1 to TRBJ1-1; TRBD1 matches 7 bases. V dropped 11 bases and J dropped 5; count of bases not matched to a gene: 11. This CDR3 region has 13 residues. CDR1 is MNHNS and CDR2 is SASEGT in the germline V gene.

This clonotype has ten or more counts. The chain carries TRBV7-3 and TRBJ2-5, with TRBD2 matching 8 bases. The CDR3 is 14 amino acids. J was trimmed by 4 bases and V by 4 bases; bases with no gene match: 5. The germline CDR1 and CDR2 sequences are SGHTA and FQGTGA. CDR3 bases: TGTGCCAGCAGCTCTTCGCTAGCGGGAGAGACCCAGTACTTC. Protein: CASSSSLAGETQYF.

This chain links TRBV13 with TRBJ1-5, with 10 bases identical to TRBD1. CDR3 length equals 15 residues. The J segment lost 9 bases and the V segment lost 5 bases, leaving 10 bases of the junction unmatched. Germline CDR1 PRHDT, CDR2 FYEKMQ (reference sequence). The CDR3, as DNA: TGTGCCAGCAGCCGGTCGGACAGGGGGTTTCGGCCCCAGCATTTT. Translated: CASSRSDRGFRPQHF.

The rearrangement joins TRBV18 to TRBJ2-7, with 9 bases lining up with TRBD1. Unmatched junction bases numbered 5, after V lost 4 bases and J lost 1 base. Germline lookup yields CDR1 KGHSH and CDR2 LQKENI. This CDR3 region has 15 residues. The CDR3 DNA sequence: TGTGCCAGCTCACTAGGACAGGGGCAATCCTACGAGCAGTACTTC. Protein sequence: CASSLGQGQSYEQYF.

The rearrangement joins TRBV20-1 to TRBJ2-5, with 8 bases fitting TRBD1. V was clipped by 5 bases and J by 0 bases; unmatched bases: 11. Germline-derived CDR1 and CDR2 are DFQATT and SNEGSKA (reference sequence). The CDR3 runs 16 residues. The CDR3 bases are TGCAGTGCTTCGAACCCAGGGGGCGGCTACCAAGAGACCCAGTACTTC. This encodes CSASNPGGGYQETQYF.

The CDR3 spells CASSSGTAYTTNEKLFF. CDR3 nucleotide sequence: TGTGCCAGCAGCTCCGGGACAGCATATACAACTAATGAAAAACTGTTTTTT. The rearrangement joins TRBV11-2 to TRBJ1-4, with 7 bases matching TRBD1. Germline assignment: CDR1 SGHAT and CDR2 FQNNGV. The CDR3 length is 17 residues. V was clipped by 4 bases and J by 0 bases; unmatched bases: 8.

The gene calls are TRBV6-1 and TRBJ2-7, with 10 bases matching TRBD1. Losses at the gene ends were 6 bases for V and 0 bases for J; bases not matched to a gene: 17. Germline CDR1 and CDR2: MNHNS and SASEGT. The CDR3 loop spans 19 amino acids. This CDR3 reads CASRPTSGTGDLRSYEQYF. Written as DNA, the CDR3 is TGTGCCAGCAGGCCTACCTCCGGGACAGGGGACCTTCGCTCCTACGAGCAGTACTTC.